This TCR beta chain is drawn from a study of T cell responses to AZD1222 COVID-19 vaccine. Study overall: Second-dose schedules of about 4 or about 12 weeks were combined. Whole-study findings and limits: At study baseline, merely more than 5 AZD1222 recipients were seropositive. The span of vaccine-associated CD4 TCRs extended across spike, with dominance at 160-218 and 743-854. All repertoire sampling was performed exclusively after the peak T cell response.

Points on this clone: What it recognizes is unknown.

This CDR3 comprises 16 residues. V lost 2 bases and J 2 bases, leaving 15 bases between the germline ends. CDR1 and CDR2 (germline): SGHAT, FQNNGV. Clones were sequenced by immunoSEQ multiplex PCR, and TCRdb holds only the in-frame ones, with some missing. The table shows 90,000 to 130,000 clones, with roughly 86% occurring only once. The TCR originated in an adult in good health. The sample in question was peripheral blood, obtained on day 0 of AZD1222 vaccination. The rearrangement links TRBV11-2 to TRBJ1-2, with D possibly TRBD1 on 5 matching bases. CDR3 region: CASSLTKRQKNYGYTF. Written as DNA, the CDR3 is TGTGCCAGCAGCTTAACGAAGCGACAGAAGAACTATGGCTACACCTTC.